The clone carrying this T cell receptor beta chain has a handful of counts. Its target is not known. This record belongs to a study of T cells after yellow fever vaccination. General study findings and limits: Although most clonotypes did not, a small share appeared in both CD4 and CD8 compartments.

TCRdb recomputed calls from the 5' RACE reads with MiXCR, one row per CDR3 protein. Here the sample spans about 580,000 distinct CDR3 sequences, approximately 16% being singletons. The CDR3 has 15 residues. Trimming stripped 4 bases from V and 5 bases from J, with 16 bases between. CDR1 LGHNT and CDR2 FRNRAP come from the germline V gene. This chain uses TRBV12-5 with TRBJ2-3, with D unresolved. The material sequenced was PBMCs, taken 5 days after the first yellow fever vaccination. The source is a young man who received the YFV17D yellow fever vaccine. In DNA, the CDR3 is TGTGCTAGTGGTTCCGGATACAGTGCGAGAGATACGCAGTATTTT. Its translation is CASGSGYSARDTQYF.